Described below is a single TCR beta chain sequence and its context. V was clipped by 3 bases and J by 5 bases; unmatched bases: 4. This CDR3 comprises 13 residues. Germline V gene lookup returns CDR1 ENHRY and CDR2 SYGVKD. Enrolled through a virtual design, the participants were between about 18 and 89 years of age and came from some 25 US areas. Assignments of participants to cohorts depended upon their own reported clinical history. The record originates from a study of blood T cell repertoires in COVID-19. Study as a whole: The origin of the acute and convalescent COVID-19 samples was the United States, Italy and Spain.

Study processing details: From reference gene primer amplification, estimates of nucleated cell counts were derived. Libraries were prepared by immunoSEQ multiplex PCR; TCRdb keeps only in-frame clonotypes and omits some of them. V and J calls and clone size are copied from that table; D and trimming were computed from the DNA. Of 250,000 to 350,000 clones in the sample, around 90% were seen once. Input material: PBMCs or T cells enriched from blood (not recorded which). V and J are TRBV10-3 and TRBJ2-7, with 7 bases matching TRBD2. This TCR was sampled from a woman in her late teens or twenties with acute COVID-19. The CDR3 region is CAISETSDHEQYF. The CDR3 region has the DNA TGTGCCATCAGTGAAACTAGCGACCACGAGCAGTACTTC.